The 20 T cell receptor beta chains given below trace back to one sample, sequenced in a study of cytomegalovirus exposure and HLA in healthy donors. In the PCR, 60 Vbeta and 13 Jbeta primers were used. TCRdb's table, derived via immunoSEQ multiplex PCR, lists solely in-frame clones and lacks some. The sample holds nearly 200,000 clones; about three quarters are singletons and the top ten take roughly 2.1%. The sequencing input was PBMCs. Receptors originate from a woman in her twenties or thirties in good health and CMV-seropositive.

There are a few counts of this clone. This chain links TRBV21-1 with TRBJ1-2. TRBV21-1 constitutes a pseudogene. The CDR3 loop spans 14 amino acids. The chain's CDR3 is CASSKRPGRYGYTF. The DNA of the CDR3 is TGTGCCAGCAGCAAGAGGCCAGGGAGGTATGGCTACACCTTC.

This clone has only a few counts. CDR3 sequence: CASSHRGWASGGDPGTGELFF. The CDR3 nucleotides read TGCGCCAGCAGCCATCGCGGCTGGGCTAGCGGGGGGGACCCGGGCACCGGGGAGCTGTTTTTT. The chain joins TRBV4-1 to TRBJ2-2; 12 nucleotides match TRBD2. V gave up 3 bases and J gave up 4 bases; unmatched junction bases: 18. The CDR3 consists of 21 residues. The germline V gene encodes CDR1 MGHRA and CDR2 YSYEKL.

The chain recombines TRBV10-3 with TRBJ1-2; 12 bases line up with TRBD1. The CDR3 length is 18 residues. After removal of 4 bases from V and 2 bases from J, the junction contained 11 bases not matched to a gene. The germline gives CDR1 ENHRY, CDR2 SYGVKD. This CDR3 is CAISGLPGQGARNYGYTF. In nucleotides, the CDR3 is TGTGCCATCAGTGGGTTACCGGGACAGGGGGCGCGGAACTATGGCTACACCTTC.

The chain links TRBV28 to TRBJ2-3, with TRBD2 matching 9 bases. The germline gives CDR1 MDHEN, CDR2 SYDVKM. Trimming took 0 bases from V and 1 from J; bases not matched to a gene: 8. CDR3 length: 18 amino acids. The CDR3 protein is CASSLWANSGGRTDTQYF. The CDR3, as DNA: TGTGCCAGCAGTTTATGGGCAAACAGCGGGGGGCGCACAGATACGCAGTATTTT.

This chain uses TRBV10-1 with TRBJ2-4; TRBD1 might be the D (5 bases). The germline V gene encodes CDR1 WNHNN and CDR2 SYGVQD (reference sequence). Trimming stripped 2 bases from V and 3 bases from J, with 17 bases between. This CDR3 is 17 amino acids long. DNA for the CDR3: TGCGCCAGCAGTGAGGACAGTTTGTGGGTGGGCAAAAACATTCAGTACTTC. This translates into CASSEDSLWVGKNIQYF.

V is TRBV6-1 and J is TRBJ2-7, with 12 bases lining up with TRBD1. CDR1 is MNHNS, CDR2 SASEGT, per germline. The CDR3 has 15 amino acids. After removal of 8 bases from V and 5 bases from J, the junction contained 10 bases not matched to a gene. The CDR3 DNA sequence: TGTGCCAGCCGGTCCGGGACAGGGGGCTTCGACGAGCAGTACTTC. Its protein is CASRSGTGGFDEQYF.

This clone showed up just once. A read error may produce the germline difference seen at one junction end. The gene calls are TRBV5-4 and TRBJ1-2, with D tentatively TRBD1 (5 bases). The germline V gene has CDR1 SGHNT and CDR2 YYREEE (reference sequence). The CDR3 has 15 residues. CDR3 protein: CASSLISARDYRYTF. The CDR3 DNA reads TGTGCCAGCAGCTTGATCTCCGCCAGGGACTATCGCTACACCTTC.

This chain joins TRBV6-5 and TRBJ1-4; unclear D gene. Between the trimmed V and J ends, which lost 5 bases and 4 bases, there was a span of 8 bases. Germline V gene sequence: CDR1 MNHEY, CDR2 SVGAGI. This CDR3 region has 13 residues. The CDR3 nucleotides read TGTGCCAGCAGTCGAGTGGTTAATGAAAAACTGTTTTTT. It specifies CASSRVVNEKLFF.

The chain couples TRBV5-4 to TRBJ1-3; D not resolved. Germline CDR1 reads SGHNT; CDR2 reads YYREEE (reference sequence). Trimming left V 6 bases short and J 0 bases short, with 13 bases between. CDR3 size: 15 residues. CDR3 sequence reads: CASTDQVNSGNTIYF. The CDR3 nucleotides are TGTGCCAGCACCGATCAGGTGAACTCTGGAAACACCATATATTTT.

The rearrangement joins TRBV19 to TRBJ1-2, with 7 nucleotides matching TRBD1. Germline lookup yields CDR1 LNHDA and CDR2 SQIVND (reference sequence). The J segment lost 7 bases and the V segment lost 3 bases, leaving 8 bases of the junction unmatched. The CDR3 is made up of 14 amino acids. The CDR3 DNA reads TGTGCCAGTAGTATCAGCGACAGGGTTGGTGGCTACACCTTC. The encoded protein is CASSISDRVGGYTF.

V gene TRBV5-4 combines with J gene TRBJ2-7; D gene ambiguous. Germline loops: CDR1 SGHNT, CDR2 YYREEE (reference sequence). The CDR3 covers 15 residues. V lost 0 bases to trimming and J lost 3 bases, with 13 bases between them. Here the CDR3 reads CASSLALLGSYEQYF. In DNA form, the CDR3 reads TGTGCCAGCAGCTTGGCTCTCCTGGGCAGCTACGAGCAGTACTTC.

The CDR3 is CASSPTGVGEQYF. The CDR3 DNA sequence: TGTGCCAGCAGCCCGACAGGGGTCGGTGAGCAGTACTTC. The chain links TRBV7-2 to TRBJ2-7, with 8 bases matching TRBD1. The CDR3 contains 13 residues. The germline CDR1 and CDR2 sequences are SGHTA and FQGNSA. The junction had 7 bases not matched to a gene; V was cut back by 5 bases and J by 7 bases.

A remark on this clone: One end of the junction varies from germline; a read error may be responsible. Here the CDR3 reads CASNQEGGSREQFF. The CDR3 nucleotides read TGTGCCAGCAACCAAGAAGGAGGAAGCCGTGAGCAGTTCTTC. The chain recombines TRBV4-2 with TRBJ2-1, with D perhaps TRBD2 (5 bases). CDR1 is LGHNA, CDR2 YNFKEQ, per germline. There are 14 residues in the CDR3.

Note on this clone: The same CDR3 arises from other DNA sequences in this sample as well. The CDR3 nucleotides are TGTGCCAGCACCCTAACAGGGGGGAACACTGAAGCTTTCTTT. It encodes CASTLTGGNTEAFF. The chain recombines TRBV7-9 with TRBJ1-1, with 8 bases fitting TRBD1. V lost 7 bases and J lost 1; bases outside the gene matches: 5. The CDR3 spans 14 residues. CDR1 is SEHNR, CDR2 FQNEAQ, per germline (reference sequence).

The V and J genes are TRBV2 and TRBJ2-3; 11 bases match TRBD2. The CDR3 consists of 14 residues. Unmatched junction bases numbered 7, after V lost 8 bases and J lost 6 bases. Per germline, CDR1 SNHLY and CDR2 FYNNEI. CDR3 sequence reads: CASLAGGGPDTQYF. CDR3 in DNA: TGTGCCAGCTTAGCGGGGGGGGGACCGGATACGCAGTATTTT.

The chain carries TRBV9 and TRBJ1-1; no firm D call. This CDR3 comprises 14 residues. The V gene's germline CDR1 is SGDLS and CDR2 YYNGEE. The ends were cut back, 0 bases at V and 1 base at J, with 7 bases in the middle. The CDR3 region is CASSVDSGNTEAFF. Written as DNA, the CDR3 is TGTGCCAGCAGCGTAGACTCGGGGAACACTGAAGCTTTCTTT.

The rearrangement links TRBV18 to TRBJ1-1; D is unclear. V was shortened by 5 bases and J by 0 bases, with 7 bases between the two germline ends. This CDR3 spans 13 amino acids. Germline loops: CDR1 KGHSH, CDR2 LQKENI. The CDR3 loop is CASSTTVNTEAFF. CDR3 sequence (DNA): TGTGCCAGCTCAACCACAGTGAACACTGAAGCTTTCTTT.

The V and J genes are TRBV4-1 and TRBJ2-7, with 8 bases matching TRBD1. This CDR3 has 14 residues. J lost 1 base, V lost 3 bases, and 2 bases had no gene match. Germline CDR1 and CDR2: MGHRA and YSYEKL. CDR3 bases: TGCGCCAGCAGCCACCGGACAGGGTCCTACGAGCAGTACTTC. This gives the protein CASSHRTGSYEQYF.

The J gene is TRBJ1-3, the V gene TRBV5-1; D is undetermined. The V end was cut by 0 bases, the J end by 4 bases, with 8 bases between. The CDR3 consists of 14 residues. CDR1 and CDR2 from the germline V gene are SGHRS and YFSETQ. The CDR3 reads CASSLEGGGNTIYF. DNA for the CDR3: TGCGCCAGCAGCTTGGAGGGAGGAGGAAACACCATATATTTT.

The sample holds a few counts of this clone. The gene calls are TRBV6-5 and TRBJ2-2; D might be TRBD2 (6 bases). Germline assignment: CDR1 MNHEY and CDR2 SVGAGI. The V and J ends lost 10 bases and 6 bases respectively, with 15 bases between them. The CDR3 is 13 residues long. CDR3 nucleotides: TGTGCCATCAGGGCGGGGATAGCCGGGGAGCTGTTTTTT. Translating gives CAIRAGIAGELFF.